The clone carrying this T cell receptor beta chain appeared a single time. The same CDR3 arises from other DNA sequences in this sample as well. In the authors' methods: How many nucleated cells were present was estimated from reference gene primer amplification. The method was immunoSEQ multiplex PCR; TCRdb's version includes in-frame clones alone and lacks a portion of them. That table gives V, J and clone size, and the DNA gave D and trimming. The sample includes roughly 300,000 clones, less than 90% of them seen just once. The data were obtained in a study of blood T cell repertoires in COVID-19. Overall study context: Samples of COVID-19 (acute and convalescent) were obtained from the United States, Italy and Spain. The cDNA or gDNA used as material had been derived from T cells, B-cell-depleted T cells, or PBMCs.

V was trimmed by 5 bases and J by 2 bases, leaving 12 bases between them. The CDR3 covers 14 residues. Per the germline V gene, CDR1 is MNHEY and CDR2 is SMNVEV (reference sequence). Seattle patients were enrolled during active infection and followed longitudinally. The receptor was isolated from a woman under 40 with COVID-19, enrolled during active disease. The chain joins TRBV27 to TRBJ1-2; D perhaps matches TRBD1 (5 bases). The sequenced material came from peripheral blood. As DNA, the CDR3 is TGTGCCAGCAGTCCGGGACTTCCGAACTATGGCTACACCTTC. It yields the protein CASSPGLPNYGYTF.